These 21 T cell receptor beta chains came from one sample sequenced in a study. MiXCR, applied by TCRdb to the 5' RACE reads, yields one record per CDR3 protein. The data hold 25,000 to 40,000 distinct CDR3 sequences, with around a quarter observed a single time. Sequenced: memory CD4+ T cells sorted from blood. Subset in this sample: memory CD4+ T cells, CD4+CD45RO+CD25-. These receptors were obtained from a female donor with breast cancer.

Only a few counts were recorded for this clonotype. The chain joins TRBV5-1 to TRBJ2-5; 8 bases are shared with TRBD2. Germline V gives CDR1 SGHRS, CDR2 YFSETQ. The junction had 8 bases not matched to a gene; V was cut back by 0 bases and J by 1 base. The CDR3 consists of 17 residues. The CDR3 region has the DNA TGCGCCAGCAGCTTGGAACCGGGAGGGCCGTTCCAAGAGACCCAGTACTTC. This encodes CASSLEPGGPFQETQYF.

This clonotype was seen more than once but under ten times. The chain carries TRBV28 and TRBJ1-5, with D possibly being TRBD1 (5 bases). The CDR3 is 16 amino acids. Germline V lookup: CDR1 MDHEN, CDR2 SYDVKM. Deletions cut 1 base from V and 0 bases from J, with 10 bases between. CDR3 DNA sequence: TGTGCCAGCAGTTTATCCTCAGGGAATAGCAATCAGCCCCAGCATTTT. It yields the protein CASSLSSGNSNQPQHF.

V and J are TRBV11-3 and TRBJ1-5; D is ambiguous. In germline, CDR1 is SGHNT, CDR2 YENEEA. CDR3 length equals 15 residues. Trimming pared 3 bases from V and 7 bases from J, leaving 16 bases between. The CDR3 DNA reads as TGTGCCAGCAGCTTTTGTCAAAATTTTAGGCAGCCCCAGCATTTT. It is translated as CASSFCQNFRQPQHF.

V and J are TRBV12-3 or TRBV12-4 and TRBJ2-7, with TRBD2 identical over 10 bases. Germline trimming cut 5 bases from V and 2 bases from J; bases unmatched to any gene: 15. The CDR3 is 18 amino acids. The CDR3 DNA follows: TGTGCCAGCAGTCGCCATTTAACCGGGACTAGCGACACCTACGAGCAGTACTTC. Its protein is CASSRHLTGTSDTYEQYF.

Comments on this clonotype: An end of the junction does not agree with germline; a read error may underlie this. The CDR3 DNA follows: TGTACCAGCGTCCACCCCTCTGGGGCCAACGTCCTGACTTTC. As protein: CTSVHPSGANVLTF. The V gene is TRBV7-9, the J gene TRBJ2-6; D gene ambiguous. The germline V gene has CDR1 SEHNR and CDR2 FQNEAQ (reference sequence). This CDR3 is 14 amino acids long. The complete variable domain, with remaining parts taken from reference TRBV7-9 and TRBJ2-6, reads DTGVSQNPRHKITKRGQNVTFRCDPISEHNRLYWYRQTLGQGPEFLTYFQNEAQLEKSRLLSDRFSAERPKGSFSTLEIQRTEQGDSAMYLCTSVHPSGANVLTFGAGSRLTVL.

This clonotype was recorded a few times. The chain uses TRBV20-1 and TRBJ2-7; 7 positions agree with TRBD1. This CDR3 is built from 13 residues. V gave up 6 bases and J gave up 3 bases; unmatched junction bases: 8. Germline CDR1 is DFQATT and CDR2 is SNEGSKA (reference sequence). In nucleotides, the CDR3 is TGCAGTGCCTCCTGGACAGGCAACTACGAGCAGTACTTC. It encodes CSASWTGNYEQYF.

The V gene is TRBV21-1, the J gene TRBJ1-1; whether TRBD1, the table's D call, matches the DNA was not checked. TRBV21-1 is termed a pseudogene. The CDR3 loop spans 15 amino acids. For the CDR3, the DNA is TGTGCCAGCAGCAAATATAGGGGTTCCTACACTGAAGCTTTCTTT. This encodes CASSKYRGSYTEAFF.

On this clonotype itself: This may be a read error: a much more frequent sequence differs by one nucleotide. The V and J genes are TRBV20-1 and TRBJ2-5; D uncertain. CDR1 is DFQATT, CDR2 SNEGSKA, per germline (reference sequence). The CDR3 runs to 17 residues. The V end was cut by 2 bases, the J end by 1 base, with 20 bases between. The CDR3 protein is CSARNPVSLATQETQYF. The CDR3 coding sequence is TGCAGTGCTAGAAATCCTGTCAGCTTGGCTACCCAAGAGACCCAGTACTTC.

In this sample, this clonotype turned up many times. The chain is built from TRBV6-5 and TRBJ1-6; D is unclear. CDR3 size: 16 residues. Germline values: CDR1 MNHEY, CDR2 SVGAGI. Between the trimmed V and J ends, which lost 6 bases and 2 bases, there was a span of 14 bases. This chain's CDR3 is CASSPHIGAYNSPLHF. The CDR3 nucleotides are TGTGCCAGCAGCCCTCATATAGGAGCCTATAATTCACCCCTCCACTTT.

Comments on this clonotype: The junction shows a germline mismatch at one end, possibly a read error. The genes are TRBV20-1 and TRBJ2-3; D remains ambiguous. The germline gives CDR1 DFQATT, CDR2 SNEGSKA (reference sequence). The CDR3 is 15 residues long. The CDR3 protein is CSARGIGISTDTLYF. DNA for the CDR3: TGCAGTGCTAGAGGCATTGGGATTAGCACAGATACGCTGTATTTT.

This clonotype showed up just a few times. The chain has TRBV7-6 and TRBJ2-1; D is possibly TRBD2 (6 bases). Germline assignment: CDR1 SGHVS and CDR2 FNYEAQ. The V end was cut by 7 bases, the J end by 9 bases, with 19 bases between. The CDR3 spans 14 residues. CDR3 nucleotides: TGTGCCAGCACCAGAGCGGGTGGAGGTAGTGAGCAGTTCTTC. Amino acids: CASTRAGGGSEQFF.

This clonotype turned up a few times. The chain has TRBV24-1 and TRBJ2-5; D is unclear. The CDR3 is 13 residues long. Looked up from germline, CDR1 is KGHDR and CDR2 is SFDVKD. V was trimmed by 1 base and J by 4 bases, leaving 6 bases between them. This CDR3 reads CATSDFGGETQYF. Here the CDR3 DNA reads TGTGCCACCAGTGATTTCGGTGGAGAGACCCAGTACTTC.

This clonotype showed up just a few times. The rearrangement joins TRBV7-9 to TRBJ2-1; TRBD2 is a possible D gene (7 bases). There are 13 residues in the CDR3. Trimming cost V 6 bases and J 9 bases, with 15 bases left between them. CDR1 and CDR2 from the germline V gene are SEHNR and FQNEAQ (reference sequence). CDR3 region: CASSWGGNGEQFF. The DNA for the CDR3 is TGTGCCAGCAGTTGGGGGGGCAACGGTGAGCAGTTCTTC.

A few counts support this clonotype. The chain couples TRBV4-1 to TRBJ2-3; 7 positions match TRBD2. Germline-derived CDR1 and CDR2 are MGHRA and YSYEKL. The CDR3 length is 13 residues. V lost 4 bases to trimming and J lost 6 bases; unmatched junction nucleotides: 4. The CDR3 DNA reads TGCGCCAGCAGCCCTATCGGGGGGGATACGCAGTATTTT. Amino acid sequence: CASSPIGGDTQYF.

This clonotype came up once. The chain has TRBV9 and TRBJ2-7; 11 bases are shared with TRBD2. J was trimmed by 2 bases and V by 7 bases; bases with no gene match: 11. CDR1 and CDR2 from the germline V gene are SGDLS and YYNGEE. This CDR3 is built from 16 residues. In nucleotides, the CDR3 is TGTGCCAGCGGCGGACTAGCGGGTTCCCCCGCCTACGAGCAGTACTTC. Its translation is CASGGLAGSPAYEQYF.

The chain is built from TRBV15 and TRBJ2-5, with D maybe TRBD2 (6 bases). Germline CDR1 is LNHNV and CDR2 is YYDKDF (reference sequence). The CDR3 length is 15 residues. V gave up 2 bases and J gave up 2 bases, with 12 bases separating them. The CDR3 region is CATSRRGRGQETQYF. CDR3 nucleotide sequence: TGTGCCACCAGCAGAAGAGGACGGGGGCAAGAGACCCAGTACTTC.

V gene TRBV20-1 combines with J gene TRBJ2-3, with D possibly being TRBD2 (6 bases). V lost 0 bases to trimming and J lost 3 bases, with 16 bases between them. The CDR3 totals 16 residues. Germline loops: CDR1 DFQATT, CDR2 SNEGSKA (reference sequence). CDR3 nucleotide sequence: TGCAGTGCTAGAGATCTCGTCGGCGGGATGACAGATACGCAGTATTTT. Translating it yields CSARDLVGGMTDTQYF.

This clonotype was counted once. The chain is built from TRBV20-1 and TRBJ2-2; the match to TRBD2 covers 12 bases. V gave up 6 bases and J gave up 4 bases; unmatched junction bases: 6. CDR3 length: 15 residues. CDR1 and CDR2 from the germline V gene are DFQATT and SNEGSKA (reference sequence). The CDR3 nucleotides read TGCAGTGCCCGTAGACTAGCGGGAGCCACCGGGGAGCTGTTTTTT. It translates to CSARRLAGATGELFF.

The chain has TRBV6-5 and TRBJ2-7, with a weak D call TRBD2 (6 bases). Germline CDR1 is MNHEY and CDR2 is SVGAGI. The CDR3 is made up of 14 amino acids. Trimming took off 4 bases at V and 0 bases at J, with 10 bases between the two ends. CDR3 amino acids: CASSFRGSSYEQYF. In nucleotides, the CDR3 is TGTGCCAGCAGTTTTCGGGGGAGCTCCTACGAGCAGTACTTC.

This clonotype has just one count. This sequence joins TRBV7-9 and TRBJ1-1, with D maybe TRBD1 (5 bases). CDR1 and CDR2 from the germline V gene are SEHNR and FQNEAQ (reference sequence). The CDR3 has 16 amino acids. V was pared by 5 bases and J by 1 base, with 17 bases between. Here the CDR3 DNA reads TGTGCCAGCAGCACCCACCAGGGACCCAAGAACACTGAAGCTTTCTTT. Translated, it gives CASSTHQGPKNTEAFF.

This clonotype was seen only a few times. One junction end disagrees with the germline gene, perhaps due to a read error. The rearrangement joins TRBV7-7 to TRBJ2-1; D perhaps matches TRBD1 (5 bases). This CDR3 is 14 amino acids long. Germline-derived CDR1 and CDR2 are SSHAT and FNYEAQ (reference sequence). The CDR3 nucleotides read TGTGCTAGCAGCTTAGGCAGGGAATACAATGAGCAGTTCTTC. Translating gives CASSLGREYNEQFF.